This record concerns one T cell receptor (beta chain) sequence. Germline V gives CDR1 LGHNA, CDR2 YSLEER. Deletions cut 0 bases from V and 6 bases from J, with 12 bases between. The CDR3 extends over 15 amino acids. The data were taken from a study of blood T cell repertoires in COVID-19. At the level of the study: Samples representing acute and convalescent COVID-19 were sourced from the United States, Italy and Spain.

Generated by immunoSEQ multiplex PCR, the TCRdb table keeps only in-frame clones and is missing some. Seen here are about 210,000 clones, approximately 87% observed once, and the top ten hold 5.5% to 8%. This receptor was obtained from a man in his 60s who had recovered from COVID-19. The sample comprised peripheral blood. This chain uses TRBV4-3 with TRBJ1-5; D is perhaps TRBD1 (6 bases). CDR3 loop: CASSQDLGTTQPQHF. DNA of the CDR3: TGCGCCAGCAGCCAAGACCTAGGGACAACTCAGCCCCAGCATTTT.